The following is a T cell receptor (beta chain) sequence with its context. Measured with immunoSEQ multiplex PCR; TCRdb has only the in-frame clones, and not every one. The repertoire has around 600,000 clones, 85% to 95% of them found once; the top ten carry approximately 0.12%. This specimen comes from a study of shared clonotypes between healthy human individuals. The wider study: A donor's plate count was three for CD4 naive and three for CD4 memory; CD8 naive had two and CD8 memory one.

There are 15 residues in the CDR3. The germline CDR1 and CDR2 sequences are LGHNA and YNFKEQ. V was pared by 0 bases and J by 8 bases, with 6 bases of the junction left unmatched. Naive CD8 cells lacked CD45RO and underwent positive selection for CCR7, leaving out terminally differentiated effector memory CD45RA+ cells. The chain uses TRBV4-2 and TRBJ2-1, with 8 bases identical to TRBD1. Material: naive CD8+ T cells sorted from blood. The TCR comes from a woman aged 25 to 39 in good health. The CDR3 protein is CASSQDQGATDEQFF. The DNA for the CDR3 is TGTGCCAGCAGCCAAGACCAGGGGGCCACGGATGAGCAGTTCTTC.